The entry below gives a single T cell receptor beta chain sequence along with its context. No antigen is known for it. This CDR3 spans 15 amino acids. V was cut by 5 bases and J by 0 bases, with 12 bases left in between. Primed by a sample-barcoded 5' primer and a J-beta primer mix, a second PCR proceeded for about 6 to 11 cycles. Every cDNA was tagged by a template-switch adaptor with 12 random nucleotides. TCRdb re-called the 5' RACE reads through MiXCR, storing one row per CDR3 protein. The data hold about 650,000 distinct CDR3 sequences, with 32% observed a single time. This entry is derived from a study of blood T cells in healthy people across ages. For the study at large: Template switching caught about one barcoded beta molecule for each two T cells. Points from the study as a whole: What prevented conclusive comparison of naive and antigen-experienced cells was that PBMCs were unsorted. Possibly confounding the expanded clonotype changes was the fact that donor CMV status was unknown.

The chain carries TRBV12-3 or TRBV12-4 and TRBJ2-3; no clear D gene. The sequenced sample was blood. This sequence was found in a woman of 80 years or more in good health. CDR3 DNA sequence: TGTGCCAGCAGTGCCGGGCCATTGAGCACAGATACGCAGTATTTT. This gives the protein CASSAGPLSTDTQYF.